Below are 18 T cell receptor beta chains sequenced from a single sample in a study of early T cells in non-severe SARS-CoV-2 infection. TCRdb re-analysed the 5' RACE reads in MiXCR, keeping a single row per CDR3 protein. The sample holds roughly 47,000 distinct CDR3 sequences; around 23% are singletons and the top ten take 4.6%. The source material was whole blood, sampled at baseline. All receptors come from an adult who was a healthcare worker with PCR-confirmed SARS-CoV-2 infection or an uninfected control (not recorded which).

The chain employs TRBV9 and TRBJ2-1; D call uncertain. From germline, CDR1 is SGDLS and CDR2 YYNGEE. Between the trimmed V and J ends, which lost 2 bases and 1 base, there was a span of 7 bases. The CDR3 length is 14 residues. The CDR3 is CASSVRVSYNEQFF. In nucleotides, the CDR3 is TGTGCCAGCAGCGTTCGAGTTTCCTACAATGAGCAGTTCTTC.

V gene TRBV19 combines with J gene TRBJ2-3; 8 bases align to TRBD1. V lost 6 bases and J lost 2; bases outside the gene matches: 7. CDR3 length equals 15 residues. Germline V CDR1 and CDR2: LNHDA, SQIVND (reference sequence). DNA for the CDR3: TGTGCCAGTAGCAACAGGGGGGCCCACACAGATACGCAGTATTTT. Its translation is CASSNRGAHTDTQYF. The variable domain in full, completed from reference TRBV19 and TRBJ2-3, reads DGGITQSPKYLFRKEGQNVTLSCEQNLNHDAMYWYRQDPGQGLRLIYYSQIVNDFQKGDIAEGYSVSREKKESFPLTVTSAQKNPTAFYLCASSNRGAHTDTQYFGPGTRLTVL.

The chain links TRBV7-2 to TRBJ2-3; TRBD1 matches at 9 bases. V shed 5 bases and J 6 bases; nucleotides not matched to a gene: 12. The CDR3 is 16 residues long. CDR1 is SGHTA, CDR2 FQGNSA, per germline. The CDR3 sequence is CASSAGTGYDGDTQYF. The CDR3 nucleotides are TGTGCCAGCAGCGCCGGGACAGGGTATGATGGCGATACGCAGTATTTT.

The V gene is TRBV12-3 or TRBV12-4, the J gene TRBJ2-7; D is ambiguous. This CDR3 is built from 13 residues. V dropped 8 bases and J dropped 3 bases, with 14 bases sitting between them. The CDR3 region has the DNA TGTGCCAGCGCCAGAATAGAAATCTACGAGCAGTACTTC. It encodes CASARIEIYEQYF.

The J gene is TRBJ2-7, the V gene TRBV7-2, with a possible D match to TRBD2 (5 bases). V lost 4 bases and J 0 bases, leaving 10 bases between the germline ends. The germline CDR1 and CDR2 sequences are SGHTA and FQGNSA. CDR3 length: 14 residues. The CDR3 DNA is TGTGCCAGCAGCTCTACCGGGGTCTCCTACGAGCAGTACTTC. This gives the protein CASSSTGVSYEQYF.

This clonotype was detected only a few times. The rearrangement links TRBV7-8 to TRBJ2-3; D is unclear. Germline CDR1 reads SGHVS; CDR2 reads FQNEAQ. There are 17 residues in the CDR3. Trimming took 1 base from V and 1 from J, leaving 15 bases between them. The CDR3 nucleotides read TGTGCCAGCAGCTTAGGAATCGGAGCAGTAGGCACAGATACGCAGTATTTT. Translated, it gives CASSLGIGAVGTDTQYF.

In its sample, this clonotype was seen a few times. The V call is TRBV29-1, the J call TRBJ2-3; possible D gene TRBD1, 6 bases. CDR1 and CDR2 from the germline V gene are SQVTM and ANQGSEA. This CDR3 comprises 13 residues. V lost 6 bases and J 2 bases, leaving 12 bases between the germline ends. DNA of the CDR3: TGCAGCGTGGAGGACAGTACCACAGATACGCAGTATTTT. Amino acids: CSVEDSTTDTQYF.

This clonotype came up a few times. This rearrangement joins TRBV7-2 to TRBJ2-1, with a possible D match to TRBD2 (6 bases). Trimming pared 5 bases from V and 1 base from J, leaving 18 bases between. Germline-derived CDR1 and CDR2 are SGHTA and FQGNSA. This CDR3 has 17 residues. The chain's CDR3 is CASSPVLSSGSYNEQFF. In nucleotides, the CDR3 is TGTGCCAGCAGCCCAGTTTTGAGTAGCGGTTCCTACAATGAGCAGTTCTTC.

The chain has TRBV20-1 and TRBJ1-5; D call uncertain. Trimming removed 0 bases from V and 5 bases from J, with 11 bases in between. The CDR3 runs to 14 residues. Germline V gives CDR1 DFQATT, CDR2 SNEGSKA (reference sequence). The CDR3 DNA reads TGCAGTGCTAGAGAGAAGGGAGAGTATCAGCCCCAGCATTTT. It yields the protein CSAREKGEYQPQHF.

The sample holds many counts of this clonotype. This may be a read error: a much more frequent sequence differs by one nucleotide. The rearrangement joins TRBV9 to TRBJ2-6; the D is unclear. The length of the CDR3 is 13 residues. V was cut by 2 bases and J by 0 bases, with 0 bases left in between. Germline lookup yields CDR1 SGDLS and CDR2 YYNGEE. The CDR3 DNA is TGTGCCAGCAGCGTCTCTGGGGCCAACGTCCTGACTTTC. Translated, it gives CASSVSGANVLTF.

This chain connects TRBV11-3 to TRBJ1-4; D remains unclear. Germline CDR1 SGHNT, CDR2 YENEEA. This CDR3 region has 16 residues. Trimming stripped 0 bases from V and 0 bases from J, with 8 bases between. CDR3 amino acids: CASSLDHPATNEKLFF. The CDR3 nucleotides read TGTGCCAGCAGCTTAGATCACCCTGCAACTAATGAAAAACTGTTTTTT.

The chain couples TRBV29-1 to TRBJ2-1; a possible D gene is TRBD1 (6 bases). Germline V CDR1 and CDR2: SQVTM, ANQGSEA. V lost 3 bases to trimming and J lost 8 bases, with 20 bases between them. This CDR3 has 15 amino acids. The CDR3 coding sequence is TGCAGCGTTGACGGCAGGGGTATTCCGGAGGATGAGCAGTTCTTC. This encodes CSVDGRGIPEDEQFF.

This clonotype was observed a handful of times. The V call is TRBV11-2, the J call TRBJ1-2; D not resolved. This CDR3 comprises 12 residues. Germline values: CDR1 SGHAT, CDR2 FQNNGV. V dropped 5 bases and J dropped 8 bases, with 12 bases sitting between them. The CDR3: CASSTPPRGYTF. The CDR3 DNA reads as TGTGCCAGCAGCACACCTCCCCGGGGCTACACCTTC.

The V and J genes are TRBV19 and TRBJ2-2, with D perhaps given as TRBD1 or TRBD2 (5 bases each). Trimming left V 0 bases short and J 2 bases short, with 13 bases between. The CDR3 length is 17 residues. Germline CDR1 is LNHDA and CDR2 is SQIVND (reference sequence). The CDR3 DNA reads as TGTGCCAGTAGTATAGACCCCGGGACGGCCAACACCGGGGAGCTGTTTTTT. It codes for CASSIDPGTANTGELFF.

This clonotype showed up many times. This sequence joins TRBV12-3 or TRBV12-4 and TRBJ1-2; TRBD1 matches at 10 bases. The CDR3 totals 16 residues. V shed 5 bases, J shed 4 bases, and the junction held 10 bases outside the gene matches. The chain's CDR3 is CASSPTRQGAGYGYTF. CDR3 in DNA: TGTGCCAGCAGTCCGACTCGACAGGGGGCCGGCTATGGCTACACCTTC.

This clonotype was detected a few times. The chain employs TRBV10-3 and TRBJ2-7, with D possibly being TRBD1 or TRBD2 (5 bases each). This CDR3 has 12 amino acids. CDR1 ENHRY and CDR2 SYGVKD come from the germline V gene. Trimming cost V 10 bases and J 2 bases, with 12 bases left between them. In DNA form, the CDR3 reads TGTGCCAACGGGGACGGTACCTACGAGCAGTACTTC. The encoded protein is CANGDGTYEQYF.

This clonotype was detected a few times. This CDR3 is CASSLDSSLQETQYF. CDR3 nucleotides: TGTGCCAGCAGTCTTGACTCAAGCCTCCAAGAGACCCAGTACTTC. The J gene is TRBJ2-5, the V gene TRBV27; unclear D gene. This CDR3 region has 15 residues. V was clipped by 5 bases and J by 1 base, with 14 bases between them. Germline values: CDR1 MNHEY, CDR2 SMNVEV (reference sequence).

The V and J genes are TRBV7-8 and TRBJ1-2, with TRBD1 matching 7 bases. V lost 1 base, J lost 4 bases, and 3 bases stayed unmatched. Per the germline V gene, CDR1 is SGHVS and CDR2 is FQNEAQ. The CDR3 is 14 residues long. The CDR3 DNA is TGTGCCAGCAGCTTAGGAGGGGGCGCCTATGGCTACACCTTC. It codes for CASSLGGGAYGYTF.